This entry is about one T cell receptor (beta chain). The sample belongs to a study of identical twins. V gave up 7 bases and J gave up 4 bases; unmatched junction bases: 10. The CDR3 consists of 15 residues. Germline loops: CDR1 LNHDA, CDR2 SQIVND (reference sequence). TCRdb ran MiXCR on the 5' RACE reads and lists one entry per CDR3 protein. The sample yields 700,000 or so distinct CDR3 sequences, 8.6% seen once. These records were also assigned to another study, of yellow fever vaccine responses in identical twins.

This TCR was sampled from a woman younger than 30 in good health. The chain uses TRBV19 and TRBJ2-7, with 10 bases fitting TRBD2. Source material: PBMCs. The CDR3 nucleotides are TGTGCCAGTAAGCCGTCAGCGGGAGGGTCGTACGAGCAGTACTTC. Amino acid sequence: CASKPSAGGSYEQYF.